The rows below give T cell receptor beta chains drawn from one sample of a study of blood T cell repertoires in COVID-19. Profiled with immunoSEQ multiplex PCR; TCRdb holds only in-frame clones, not every one. The sample consists of more than 80,000 clones, more than 75% of them appearing once. Sequenced sample: peripheral blood. These receptors were obtained from a man between 50 and 59 years old with active or convalescent COVID-19. CDR3s include the opening cysteine and the closing phenylalanine or tryptophan. The D gene is left open where the match is weak. Size tells how often a clone was seen (once, few, many) or the class of an expanded clone, and some rows leave it out.

v_call	d_call	j_call	clone_size	cdr3_aa	cdr3_nt
TRBV6-5	-	TRBJ1-5	-	CASRWGPHQPQHF	TGTGCCAGCAGATGGGGGCCTCATCAGCCCCAGCATTTT
TRBV7-2	-	TRBJ2-1	-	CASSLQVGEQFF	TGTGCCAGCAGCTTGCAGGTAGGAGAGCAGTTCTTC
TRBV11-2	-	TRBJ1-5	few	CASSLAGNQPQHF	TGTGCCAGCAGCTTAGCGGGGAATCAGCCCCAGCATTTT
TRBV7-9	TRBD2	TRBJ2-5	-	CASSLGLAGGHGTQYF	TGTGCCAGCAGCTTGGGACTAGCGGGGGGCCACGGGACCCAGTACTTC
TRBV15	-	TRBJ1-2	-	CATSREEGDGYTF	TGTGCCACCAGCAGGGAAGAGGGGGATGGCTACACCTTC
TRBV4-3	-	TRBJ2-3	-	CASSQDRGTSTDTQYF	TGCGCCAGCAGCCAAGACCGGGGAACGAGCACAGATACGCAGTATTTT
TRBV28	-	TRBJ1-2	once	CASSLGEVGYTF	TGTGCCAGCAGTTTGGGGGAGGTGGGCTACACCTTC
TRBV28	-	TRBJ1-5	-	CASSWGGVNNQPQHF	TGTGCCAGCAGTTGGGGGGGGGTAAACAATCAGCCCCAGCATTTT
TRBV9	TRBD1	TRBJ1-4	-	CASSVGAQTGIKEKLFF	TGTGCCAGCAGCGTAGGTGCCCAGACAGGGATAAAGGAAAAACTGTTTTTT
TRBV27	-	TRBJ2-1	-	CASSQGPSSEQFF	TGTGCCAGCAGTCAGGGTCCATCCAGTGAGCAGTTCTTC
TRBV5-5	-	TRBJ1-3	-	CASSLVPWAGTGNTIYF	TGTGCCAGCAGCTTGGTCCCTTGGGCAGGCACTGGAAACACCATATATTTT
TRBV9	TRBD2	TRBJ2-5	-	CASSSGGAKTQYF	TGTGCCAGCAGCAGCGGGGGGGCAAAGACCCAGTACTTC
TRBV7-2	-	TRBJ2-3	-	CASSSGGAGADTQYF	TGTGCCAGCAGCTCAGGAGGTGCAGGGGCAGATACGCAGTATTTT
TRBV28	-	TRBJ1-2	-	CASTTTGNGYTF	TGTGCCAGCACTACGACAGGAAATGGCTACACCTTC
TRBV7-2	-	TRBJ2-2	-	CASSLATVNTGELFF	TGTGCCAGCAGCTTAGCGACAGTGAACACCGGGGAGCTGTTTTTT
TRBV24-1	-	TRBJ1-4	-	CATSDFSGEGLFF	TGTGCCACCAGTGATTTTTCCGGTGAGGGACTGTTTTTT
TRBV29-1	-	TRBJ2-1	-	CSVEGQSSYNEQFF	TGCAGCGTGGAAGGACAGAGCTCCTACAATGAGCAGTTCTTC
TRBV29-1	-	TRBJ2-3	-	CATTTQSTDTQYF	TGCGCGACTACCACCCAGAGCACAGATACGCAGTATTTT
TRBV7-9	TRBD2	TRBJ2-5	-	CASSLVPSGGPLETQYF	TGTGCCAGCAGCTTAGTACCTTCGGGGGGGCCCCTGGAGACCCAGTACTTC
TRBV2	-	TRBJ1-4	once	CASSEGPRGVGEKLFF	TGTGCCAGCAGTGAAGGTCCGCGGGGAGTCGGGGAAAAACTGTTTTTT
TRBV23-1	TRBD1	TRBJ2-1	-	CASSQKGQGAIEQFF	TGCGCCAGCAGTCAAAAGGGACAGGGGGCCATTGAGCAGTTCTTC